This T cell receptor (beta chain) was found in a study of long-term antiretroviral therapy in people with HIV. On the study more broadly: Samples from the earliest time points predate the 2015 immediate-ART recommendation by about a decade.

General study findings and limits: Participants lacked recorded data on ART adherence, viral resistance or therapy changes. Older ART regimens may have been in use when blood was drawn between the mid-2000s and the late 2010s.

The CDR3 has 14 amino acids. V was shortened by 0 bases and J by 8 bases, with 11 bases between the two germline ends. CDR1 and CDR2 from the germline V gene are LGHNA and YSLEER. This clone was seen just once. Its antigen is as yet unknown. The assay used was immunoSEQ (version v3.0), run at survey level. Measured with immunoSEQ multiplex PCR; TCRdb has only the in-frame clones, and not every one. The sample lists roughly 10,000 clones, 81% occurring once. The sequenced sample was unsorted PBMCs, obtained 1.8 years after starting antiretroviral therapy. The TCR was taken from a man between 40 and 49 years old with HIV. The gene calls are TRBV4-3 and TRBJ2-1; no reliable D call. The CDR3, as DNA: TGCGCCAGCAGCCAAGATCTGGTAACCCATGAGCAGTTCTTC. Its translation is CASSQDLVTHEQFF.